A single sample is the source of the 23 T cell receptor beta chains below, sequenced in a study of STAT5B mutations in CD4+ large granular lymphocyte leukemia (dated by TCRdb to about 2022). Receptor amplification or capture employed the immunoSEQ multiplex PCR assay. Imported from immuneACCESS, the table was reduced by TCRdb to in-frame sequences with V and J called. These copies leave out some clones; in studies compared against another copy, an unresolved V gene accounts for under half, and the cause of the remainder is not known. The sample profile shows about 38,000 clones; approximately 85% of them were found once. Around 1.3% of the sample rests with the top ten. Sample: CD4+ T cells from blood buffy coats. The receptors come from a human donor in good health.

V usage is TRBV10-3 and J usage is TRBJ2-2; D unclear. The CDR3 covers 14 residues. Germline V CDR1 and CDR2: ENHRY, SYGVKD. V lost 1 base and J 7 bases, leaving 10 bases between the germline ends. CDR3 protein: CAISEFDTYGELFF. CDR3 in DNA: TGTGCCATCAGTGAGTTCGACACTTACGGGGAGCTGTTTTTT.

The rearrangement uses TRBV6-5 and TRBJ2-1, with TRBD2 as a possible D gene (6 bases). The V and J ends lost 2 bases and 4 bases respectively, with 9 bases between them. Looked up from germline, CDR1 is MNHEY and CDR2 is SVGAGI. The CDR3 runs to 14 residues. DNA of the CDR3: TGTGCCAGCAGTTACCTAGCGAGGTACAATGAGCAGTTCTTC. This codes for CASSYLARYNEQFF.

The chain carries TRBV7-2 and TRBJ2-7; D remains unclear. The germline CDR1 and CDR2 sequences are SGHTA and FQGNSA. The ends were cut back, 5 bases at V and 5 bases at J, with 10 bases in the middle. This CDR3 spans 12 amino acids. The CDR3 DNA is TGTGCCAGCAGCGCCTCGGCAAACGAGCAGTACTTC. Its translation is CASSASANEQYF.

The chain has TRBV5-1 and TRBJ2-7, with D perhaps matching TRBD2 (6 bases). The CDR3 consists of 13 residues. CDR1 is SGHRS and CDR2 is YFSETQ in the germline V gene. V lost 4 bases and J 3 bases, leaving 11 bases between the germline ends. CDR3 in amino acids: CASSLGGVYEQYF. In nucleotides, the CDR3 is TGCGCCAGCAGCCTGGGCGGGGTCTACGAGCAGTACTTC.

The chain couples TRBV5-1 to TRBJ1-1; 10 nucleotides align to TRBD1. V lost 4 bases, J lost 3 bases, and 3 bases stayed unmatched. The CDR3 is made up of 14 amino acids. Germline CDR1 SGHRS, CDR2 YFSETQ. The CDR3 loop reads CASSVGQGDTEAFF. The CDR3 DNA sequence: TGCGCCAGCAGCGTCGGACAGGGGGACACTGAAGCTTTCTTT.

This chain uses TRBV7-8 with TRBJ1-3; D is undetermined. The CDR3 sequence is 16 residues long. The V end lost 1 base, the J end lost 0 bases, and 10 bases lay between the germline ends. CDR1 is SGHVS, CDR2 FQNEAQ, per germline. The CDR3 spells CASSLGRIFSGNTIYF. CDR3 nucleotides: TGTGCCAGCAGCTTAGGACGGATCTTCTCTGGAAACACCATATATTTT.

The rearrangement links TRBV6-4 to TRBJ1-2; 7 nucleotides agree with TRBD1. Trimming removed 3 bases from V and 2 bases from J; junction bases left unmatched: 0. Per the germline V gene, CDR1 is MRHNA and CDR2 is SNTAGT. This CDR3 has 13 amino acids. CDR3 protein: CASSETGNYGYTF. CDR3 sequence (DNA): TGTGCCAGCAGTGAGACAGGGAACTATGGCTACACCTTC.

This clone was seen a few times. The chain carries TRBV30 and TRBJ1-1; D not resolved. CDR3 length: 13 residues. Trimming cost V 0 bases and J 4 bases, with 9 bases left between them. CDR1 is GTSNPN and CDR2 is SVGIG in the germline V gene (reference sequence). DNA for the CDR3: TGTGCCTGGAGTGTGGGGTCCCTCACTGAAGCTTTCTTT. Its protein product is CAWSVGSLTEAFF.

The gene calls are TRBV5-1 and TRBJ1-2; 9 bases match TRBD1. This CDR3 is built from 14 residues. V shed 4 bases and J 7 bases; nucleotides not matched to a gene: 8. Germline V gene sequence: CDR1 SGHRS, CDR2 YFSETQ. CDR3 coding DNA: TGCGCCAGCAGCCCCCCGGGACAGGGTTCTGGCTACACCTTC. Translated, it gives CASSPPGQGSGYTF.

This chain links TRBV30 with TRBJ1-2; D perhaps matches TRBD1 (5 bases). Trimming took off 2 bases at V and 4 bases at J, with 11 bases between the two ends. Germline CDR1 and CDR2: GTSNPN and SVGIG (reference sequence). The CDR3 has 13 amino acids. This CDR3 is CAWSSRGGYGYTF. The CDR3 region has the DNA TGTGCCTGGAGTTCCCGTGGGGGCTATGGCTACACCTTC.

V gene TRBV6-5 combines with J gene TRBJ2-7, with 7 bases identical to TRBD2. Germline trimming cut 6 bases from V and 2 bases from J; bases unmatched to any gene: 4. The CDR3 length is 13 residues. Germline CDR1 reads MNHEY; CDR2 reads SVGAGI. CDR3 sequence: CASRERGPYEQYF. The CDR3 DNA reads as TGTGCCAGCAGGGAGCGGGGCCCCTACGAGCAGTACTTC.

The chain uses TRBV9 and TRBJ2-3, with D unclear. The CDR3 is 15 residues long. V was clipped by 4 bases and J by 2 bases, with 14 bases between them. Germline loops: CDR1 SGDLS, CDR2 YYNGEE. The CDR3 protein is CASSPNGLHTDTQYF. CDR3 sequence (DNA): TGTGCCAGCAGCCCTAATGGGCTCCACACAGATACGCAGTATTTT.

V and J are TRBV2 and TRBJ2-5; possible D gene TRBD2, 7 bases. Trimming took off 8 bases at V and 3 bases at J, with 16 bases between the two ends. Germline V gene sequence: CDR1 SNHLY, CDR2 FYNNEI. The CDR3 runs 14 residues. In nucleotides, the CDR3 is TGTGCCAGCGTCCCGGGGGCGGGGGAAGAGACCCAGTACTTC. It encodes CASVPGAGEETQYF.

The rearrangement uses TRBV30 and TRBJ2-7, with 9 nucleotides matching TRBD2. From germline, CDR1 is GTSNPN and CDR2 SVGIG (reference sequence). The CDR3 contains 13 residues. V lost 1 base to trimming and J lost 2 bases; unmatched junction nucleotides: 0. In nucleotides, the CDR3 is TGTGCCTGGAGTGGCGGGGGGGCCTACGAGCAGTACTTC. It codes for CAWSGGGAYEQYF.

The chain recombines TRBV5-6 with TRBJ2-7; 10 bases map to TRBD2. The V and J ends lost 4 bases and 4 bases, in that order; junction bases with no gene match: 11. The CDR3 is 16 residues long. Germline loops: CDR1 SGHDT, CDR2 YYEEEE. The CDR3 nucleotides are TGTGCCAGCAGCCCCCTCGGGGTAGCGGGAGGATACGAGCAGTACTTC. Protein sequence: CASSPLGVAGGYEQYF.

The chain uses TRBV5-1 and TRBJ2-7, with D uncertain. The CDR3 runs to 15 residues. Germline V gives CDR1 SGHRS, CDR2 YFSETQ. Trimming removed 5 bases from V and 5 bases from J, with 20 bases in between. CDR3 residues: CASRRSPTPGNEQYF. In nucleotides, the CDR3 is TGCGCCAGCAGACGATCGCCTACGCCAGGCAACGAGCAGTACTTC.

This clone was observed a few times. V is TRBV2 and J is TRBJ2-7; D possibly corresponds to TRBD2 (6 bases). The CDR3 loop spans 14 amino acids. Germline-derived CDR1 and CDR2 are SNHLY and FYNNEI. Trimming removed 4 bases from V and 4 bases from J, with 14 bases in between. CDR3: CASSVSRGLYEQYF. CDR3 in DNA: TGTGCCAGCAGTGTTTCGCGGGGTCTTTACGAGCAGTACTTC.

The DNA of the CDR3 is TGTGCCTTACGGGGGGCCCTCACAGATACGCAGTATTTT. This codes for CALRGALTDTQYF. The chain is built from TRBV30 and TRBJ2-3, with a tentative D call TRBD2 (7 bases). The V gene's germline CDR1 is GTSNPN and CDR2 SVGIG (reference sequence). Trimming shortened V by 7 bases and J by 2 bases, and 13 bases separated the two germline ends. There are 13 residues in the CDR3.

The rearrangement links TRBV30 to TRBJ2-7; D is possibly TRBD1 or TRBD2 (5 bases each). CDR1 and CDR2 from the germline V gene are GTSNPN and SVGIG (reference sequence). The CDR3 has 12 residues. V was trimmed by 0 bases and J by 5 bases, leaving 8 bases between them. The CDR3 DNA follows: TGTGCCTGGAGTGTACTAGGGGACGAGCAGTACTTC. Its translation is CAWSVLGDEQYF.

CDR3 loop: CASSPAGGPLETQYF. In DNA, the CDR3 is TGCGCCAGCAGTCCAGCGGGAGGGCCATTAGAGACCCAGTACTTC. This chain connects TRBV10-1 to TRBJ2-5, with 10 bases lining up with TRBD2. The CDR3 spans 15 residues. Trimming removed 5 bases from V and 4 bases from J; junction bases left unmatched: 7. Germline V gene data show CDR1 as WNHNN and CDR2 as SYGVQD (reference sequence).

CDR3 in amino acids: CARSWTAFSNQPQHF. CDR3 DNA sequence: TGTGCCAGAAGCTGGACAGCATTTAGCAATCAGCCCCAGCATTTT. This chain links TRBV5-3 with TRBJ1-5, with a weak D call TRBD1 (6 bases). TRBV5-3 is an ORF, and what it does is uncertain. V was cut by 3 bases and J by 0 bases, with 10 bases left in between. The length of the CDR3 is 15 residues.

The rearrangement joins TRBV5-1 to TRBJ1-1; 9 bases agree with TRBD1. From germline, CDR1 is SGHRS and CDR2 YFSETQ. V dropped 4 bases and J dropped 5; count of bases not matched to a gene: 9. There are 15 residues in the CDR3. The CDR3 sequence is CASSPLGQGWTEAFF. DNA for the CDR3: TGCGCCAGCAGCCCGCTGGGACAGGGATGGACTGAAGCTTTCTTT.

The rearrangement uses TRBV25-1 and TRBJ2-3; D is unresolved. There are 12 residues in the CDR3. V was cut by 6 bases and J by 0 bases, with 4 bases left in between. The germline V gene has CDR1 MGHDK and CDR2 SYGVNS. CDR3 region: CASRGSTDTQYF. As DNA, the CDR3 is TGTGCCAGCAGGGGGAGCACAGATACGCAGTATTTT.